These 22 T cell receptor beta chains originate from one sample sequenced in a study of human T cells and chemical hapten exposure. Each CDR3 protein gets one entry after TCRdb re-called the RACE reads with MiXCR. This table has fewer than 100,000 distinct CDR3 sequences, around a tenth appearing once. Time point here: patch test 2, 6 weeks after DPC sensitization. Treatment indicated: therapeutic diphenylcyclopropenone sensitization with weekly scalp DPC. This specimen consisted of whole blood, obtained in connection with sensitization to the hapten diphenylcyclopropenone (DPC). The origin of the receptors is a man younger than 35 with alopecia areata. Some clones in this sample may be carry-over from other donors' samples.

This clonotype was recorded a few times. This rearrangement joins TRBV13 to TRBJ2-7, with 9 bases lining up with TRBD1. The germline V gene has CDR1 PRHDT and CDR2 FYEKMQ (reference sequence). CDR3 length equals 17 residues. V shed 3 bases and J 4 bases; nucleotides not matched to a gene: 13. CDR3 DNA sequence: TGTGCCAGCAGCTTTCGAGATCCAGGGACAGGGCCGTACGAGCAGTACTTC. Protein product: CASSFRDPGTGPYEQYF.

This clonotype is medium-sized by share. The chain carries TRBV29-1 and TRBJ2-3, with D possibly TRBD1 on 5 matching bases. CDR3 length equals 14 residues. Trimming took off 6 bases at V and 1 base at J, with 14 bases between the two ends. Germline V gene lookup returns CDR1 SQVTM and CDR2 ANQGSEA. CDR3 sequence (DNA): TGCAGCGTGCGGACACCCTTCCGCACAGATACGCAGTATTTT. Residues: CSVRTPFRTDTQYF.

The chain links TRBV28 to TRBJ1-1; TRBD1 agrees at 9 bases. CDR1 is MDHEN and CDR2 is SYDVKM in the germline V gene. The CDR3 contains 15 residues. Trimming removed 4 bases from V and 4 bases from J; junction bases left unmatched: 7. The CDR3 DNA reads as TGTGCCAGCAGTTCACAGGGGGCAATCGGCACTGAAGCTTTCTTT. Its translation: CASSSQGAIGTEAFF.

The chain recombines TRBV27 with TRBJ1-6; tentative D call: TRBD1 (5 bases). This CDR3 has 15 residues. From germline, CDR1 is MNHEY and CDR2 SMNVEV (reference sequence). The V gene lost 5 bases and the J gene lost 14 bases, with 22 bases spanning the gap. The CDR3 protein is CASSRHRPFDLALHF. CDR3 coding DNA: TGTGCCAGCAGTCGACACAGGCCTTTCGATTTGGCCCTCCACTTT.

The CDR3 nucleotides read TGTGCCAACGGCGCCGGTGATACGCAGTATTTT. Translation: CANGAGDTQYF. The chain carries TRBV28 and TRBJ2-3; no clear D gene. Germline CDR1 reads MDHEN; CDR2 reads SYDVKM. This CDR3 region has 11 residues. V was shortened by 10 bases and J by 6 bases, with 11 bases between the two germline ends.

At least ten counts were recorded for this clonotype. V usage is TRBV12-3 or TRBV12-4 and J usage is TRBJ2-7; tentatively, D is TRBD1 or TRBD2 (5 bases each). The CDR3 is made up of 15 amino acids. The germline V and J ends were trimmed by 6 bases and 4 bases, with 19 bases remaining between them. The chain's CDR3 is CASSHTGTLVYEQYF. In DNA, the CDR3 is TGTGCCAGCAGCCATACCGGGACCCTTGTTTACGAGCAGTACTTC.

The rearrangement links TRBV28 to TRBJ2-1, with no clear D. Germline V CDR1 and CDR2: MDHEN, SYDVKM. The CDR3 has 12 residues. Trimming pared 2 bases from V and 16 bases from J, leaving 15 bases between. CDR3 sequence reads: CASSLPPGNIFF. CDR3 DNA sequence: TGTGCCAGCAGTTTACCTCCCGGCAACATCTTCTTC.

The J gene is TRBJ2-5, the V gene TRBV13; maybe TRBD1 (5 bases). The CDR3 is 15 amino acids. V was trimmed by 4 bases and J by 2 bases, leaving 14 bases between them. Looked up from germline, CDR1 is PRHDT and CDR2 is FYEKMQ (reference sequence). Written as DNA, the CDR3 is TGTGCCAGCAGCTCTCCAGGGTTCGGGCAAGAGACCCAGTACTTC. Translated, it gives CASSSPGFGQETQYF. The whole variable domain, filled in from reference TRBV13 and TRBJ2-5, reads AAGVIQSPRHLIKEKRETATLKCYPIPRHDTVYWYQQGPGQDPQFLISFYEKMQSDKGSIPDRFSAQQFSDYHSELNMSSLELGDSALYFCASSSPGFGQETQYFGPGTRLLVL.

In its sample, this clonotype was seen many times. The chain recombines TRBV7-6 with TRBJ2-3, with TRBD2 matching 7 bases. The germline CDR1 and CDR2 sequences are SGHVS and FNYEAQ. The CDR3 contains 14 residues. V shed 6 bases, J shed 2 bases, and the junction held 5 bases outside the gene matches. The CDR3 sequence is CASSPSGFTDTQYF. The CDR3 nucleotides are TGTGCCAGCAGTCCTAGCGGATTCACAGATACGCAGTATTTT.

In its sample, this clonotype was seen a few times. V and J are TRBV5-1 and TRBJ1-5, with a weak D call TRBD1 (6 bases). The length of the CDR3 is 14 residues. Germline CDR1 is SGHRS and CDR2 is YFSETQ. V lost 8 bases and J lost 0, with 12 bases in between. As DNA, the CDR3 is TGCGCCAGGGACAGTCAATATAGCAATCAGCCCCAGCATTTT. This codes for CARDSQYSNQPQHF.

This chain connects TRBV2 to TRBJ2-1; either TRBD1 or TRBD2 may supply D (5 bases each). The germline V gene has CDR1 SNHLY and CDR2 FYNNEI. V shed 4 bases and J shed 4 bases, with 17 bases lying between them. This CDR3 has 16 residues. The CDR3 protein is CASSGRDRDHYNEQFF. DNA of the CDR3: TGTGCCAGCAGTGGCCGGGATAGGGACCATTACAATGAGCAGTTCTTC.

This clonotype appeared a few times. The chain uses TRBV24-1 and TRBJ2-2; D is unresolved. Trimming took 5 bases from V and 5 from J, leaving 11 bases between them. The germline gives CDR1 KGHDR, CDR2 SFDVKD. This CDR3 is 14 amino acids long. CDR3 sequence: CATSGPIGTGELFF. CDR3 DNA sequence: TGTGCCACCAGTGGCCCAATCGGGACCGGGGAGCTGTTTTTT.

The chain recombines TRBV5-1 with TRBJ2-7; TRBD1 is a possible D gene (5 bases). V was shortened by 5 bases and J by 2 bases, with 11 bases between the two germline ends. The CDR3 spans 13 residues. Germline V lookup: CDR1 SGHRS, CDR2 YFSETQ. CDR3 in DNA: TGCGCCAGCAGTTACGACAGCACCTACGAGCAGTACTTC. It specifies CASSYDSTYEQYF. The full variable domain, in which reference TRBV5-1 and TRBJ2-7 provide the parts outside the CDR3, is KAGVTQTPRYLIKTRGQQVTLSCSPISGHRSVSWYQQTPGQGLQFLFEYFSETQRNKGNFPGRFSGRQFSNSRSEMNVSTLELGDSALYLCASSYDSTYEQYFGPGTRLTVT.

The chain recombines TRBV27 with TRBJ2-5; 14 bases agree with TRBD2. CDR1 and CDR2 (germline): MNHEY, SMNVEV (reference sequence). The CDR3 is 16 amino acids. The trim removed 5 bases at V and 5 bases at J, leaving 7 bases unmatched. The DNA for the CDR3 is TGTGCCAGCAGTAGACTAGCGGGGGGGCCTGAGGAGACCCAGTACTTC. It specifies CASSRLAGGPEETQYF.

This clonotype came up many times. This chain uses TRBV29-1 with TRBJ2-5; either TRBD1 or TRBD2 may fit D (5 bases each). This CDR3 has 15 amino acids. The V end lost 4 bases, the J end lost 0 bases, and 15 bases lay between the germline ends. CDR1 is SQVTM, CDR2 ANQGSEA, per germline. This chain's CDR3 is CSVVWWGRDQETQYF. Here the CDR3 DNA reads TGCAGCGTTGTGTGGTGGGGACGAGACCAAGAGACCCAGTACTTC.

This clonotype was detected many times. The CDR3 protein is CASSLSGGSQPQHF. CDR3 nucleotide sequence: TGTGCCAGCAGTCTATCAGGGGGCTCTCAGCCCCAGCATTTT. The J gene is TRBJ1-5, the V gene TRBV28, with 8 positions matching TRBD1. Trimming at V came to 5 bases and at J to 6 bases, leaving 6 bases not matched to a gene. The CDR3 has 14 residues. Germline lookup yields CDR1 MDHEN and CDR2 SYDVKM.

This clonotype was seen more than once but under ten times. This chain connects TRBV28 to TRBJ2-7; the D gene is possibly TRBD1 (6 bases). The V end lost 3 bases, the J end lost 5 bases, and 11 bases lay between the germline ends. Germline loops: CDR1 MDHEN, CDR2 SYDVKM. The CDR3 covers 13 residues. The CDR3 DNA is TGTGCCAGCAGTTTGAACAGGGTCAACGAGCAGTACTTC. Residues: CASSLNRVNEQYF.

This clonotype was seen ten or more times. V is TRBV12-3 or TRBV12-4 and J is TRBJ1-1, with TRBD1 as a possible D gene (6 bases). Trimming removed 3 bases from V and 0 bases from J, with 14 bases in between. This CDR3 region has 16 residues. The CDR3 DNA sequence: TGTGCCAGCAGTTTGGGGGGCACAGTTTTGAACACTGAAGCTTTCTTT. Translated, it gives CASSLGGTVLNTEAFF.

This clonotype has only a few counts. The gene calls are TRBV3-1 and TRBJ1-5; TRBD1 is a possible D gene (5 bases). Germline CDR1 is LGHDT and CDR2 is YNNKEL (reference sequence). This CDR3 has 15 residues. Trimming stripped 0 bases from V and 5 bases from J, with 11 bases between. The DNA of the CDR3 is TGTGCCAGCAGCCAAGATTTAGAAGGGGATCAGCCCCAGCATTTT. As protein: CASSQDLEGDQPQHF. Variable domain in full (rest from reference TRBV3-1 and TRBJ1-5): DTAVSQTPKYLVTQMGNDKSIKCEQNLGHDTMYWYKQDSKKFLKIMFSYNNKELIINETVPNRFSPKSPDKAHLNLHINSLELGDSAVYFCASSQDLEGDQPQHFGDGTRLSIL.

This clonotype has ten or more counts. The chain uses TRBV19 and TRBJ2-2; weak D call: TRBD1 (5 bases). Germline CDR1 is LNHDA and CDR2 is SQIVND (reference sequence). V shed 3 bases and J shed 3 bases, with 14 bases lying between them. The CDR3 extends over 16 amino acids. The CDR3 region is CASSMSRVGYTGELFF. As DNA, the CDR3 is TGTGCCAGTAGTATGTCCAGGGTAGGGTACACCGGGGAGCTGTTTTTT.

This clonotype was seen many times. The chain carries TRBV11-2 and TRBJ1-6, with 9 bases identical to TRBD1. CDR1 and CDR2 from the germline V gene are SGHAT and FQNNGV. J gave up 3 bases and V 4 bases, and 4 bases lay outside the gene matches. CDR3 length equals 16 residues. CDR3 in amino acids: CASSSWTGDYNSPLHF. The CDR3 region has the DNA TGTGCCAGCAGCTCATGGACAGGGGACTATAATTCACCCCTCCACTTT.

CDR3 residues: CASSWARADWTDTQYF. CDR3 in DNA: TGTGCCAGCAGCTGGGCTCGGGCGGATTGGACAGATACGCAGTATTTT. This chain connects TRBV7-9 to TRBJ2-3; D call uncertain. Per germline, CDR1 SEHNR and CDR2 FQNEAQ (reference sequence). The V gene lost 4 bases and the J gene lost 3 bases, with 17 bases spanning the gap. This CDR3 contains 16 residues. The full variable domain, completed using reference TRBV7-9 and TRBJ2-3, is DTGVSQNPRHKITKRGQNVTFRCDPISEHNRLYWYRQTLGQGPEFLTYFQNEAQLEKSRLLSDRFSAERPKGSFSTLEIQRTEQGDSAMYLCASSWARADWTDTQYFGPGTRLTVL.